This T cell receptor beta chain was sequenced in a study of blood T cell repertoires in COVID-19. About the study: The origin of the acute and convalescent COVID-19 samples was the United States, Italy and Spain. The analysed material was cDNA or gDNA that came from T cells, B-cell-depleted T cells, or PBMCs.

The Seattle patients joined while their infection was active and were tracked longitudinally afterward. This CDR3 has 17 amino acids. J lost 6 bases, V lost 5 bases, and 8 bases had no gene match. CDR1 is MNHEY and CDR2 is SMNVEV in the germline V gene (reference sequence). As processed by the authors: Amplification of reference gene primers was used by the study to estimate nucleated cell counts. The protocol was immunoSEQ multiplex PCR, while the TCRdb copy is restricted to in-frame clones and leaves out a portion. That table supplies the V and J calls and clone size; D and trimming were determined from the DNA. The table lists 200,000 to 250,000 clones, 90% of them singletons, with roughly 3% in the top ten.

Sequencing was carried out using peripheral blood. The chain is built from TRBV27 and TRBJ2-3; TRBD2 matches at 16 bases. This receptor was identified in a man in his thirties or forties with COVID-19, enrolled during active disease. The CDR3 nucleotides are TGTGCCAGCAGTCGACCACCGGGACTAGCGGGAGGGGATACGCAGTATTTT. This sequence encodes CASSRPPGLAGGDTQYF.